These 31 T cell receptor beta chains originate from one sample sequenced in a study of shared clonotypes between healthy human individuals. Measured with immunoSEQ multiplex PCR; TCRdb has only the in-frame clones, and not every one. This sample has 950,000 to 1,300,000 clones, with around 76% found just once. The source material was memory CD4+ T cells sorted from blood. Subset here: CD45RA-negative fraction. The receptors stem from a man in his late teens or twenties in good health.

This clone showed up just a few times. The chain has TRBV25-1 and TRBJ1-2; unclear D gene. Germline V CDR1 and CDR2: MGHDK, SYGVNS. Trimming took 5 bases from V and 4 from J, leaving 11 bases between them. The CDR3 is 13 residues long. CDR3 coding DNA: TGTGCCAGCAGTTATTCCCGGCTCTATGGCTACACCTTC. It yields the protein CASSYSRLYGYTF.

The chain recombines TRBV5-1 with TRBJ2-1; unclear D gene. The CDR3 loop spans 14 amino acids. Trimming cost V 0 bases and J 5 bases, with 9 bases left between them. The germline V gene has CDR1 SGHRS and CDR2 YFSETQ. Written as DNA, the CDR3 is TGCGCCAGCAGCTTGGCTGCCGATAACAATGAGCAGTTCTTC. It translates to CASSLAADNNEQFF.

This chain joins TRBV29-1 and TRBJ1-5, with no clear D. Germline V gene lookup returns CDR1 SQVTM and CDR2 ANQGSEA. With 3 bases removed from V and 1 base from J, the gap between germline ends came to 4 bases. The CDR3 sequence is 12 residues long. As DNA, the CDR3 is TGCAGCGTTGATTCGAGCAATCAGCCCCAGCATTTT. Translated, it gives CSVDSSNQPQHF.

A word on this clone: The identical CDR3 is also encoded by other nucleotide sequences in the sample. V usage is TRBV18 and J usage is TRBJ2-1; 8 positions match TRBD2. The germline CDR1 and CDR2 sequences are KGHSH and LQKENI. There are 15 residues in the CDR3. After removal of 6 bases from V and 4 bases from J, the junction contained 8 bases not matched to a gene. CDR3: CASSVTSGFYNEQFF. In DNA form, the CDR3 reads TGTGCCAGCTCGGTTACTAGCGGATTTTACAATGAGCAGTTCTTC. The whole variable domain, remainder taken from reference TRBV18 and TRBJ2-1, is NAGVMQNPRHLVRRRGQEARLRCSPMKGHSHVYWYRQLPEEGLKFMVYLQKENIIDESGMPKERFSAEFPKEGPSILRIQQVVRGDSAAYFCASSVTSGFYNEQFFGPGTRLTVL.

The chain recombines TRBV7-3 with TRBJ1-1; possibly TRBD1 for D (6 bases). V lost 8 bases to trimming and J lost 3 bases, with 13 bases between them. The CDR3 length is 13 residues. Germline values: CDR1 SGHTA, CDR2 FQGTGA. CDR3 region: CASARTADTEAFF. The CDR3 DNA follows: TGTGCCAGCGCAAGGACAGCCGACACTGAAGCTTTCTTT.

This chain connects TRBV12-5 to TRBJ2-2; no definite D call. The V and J ends lost 4 bases and 7 bases respectively, with 7 bases between them. The CDR3 extends over 12 amino acids. Germline CDR1 LGHNT, CDR2 FRNRAP. In DNA, the CDR3 is TGTGCTAGTGGTTCTAGGATCGGGGAGCTGTTTTTT. It yields the protein CASGSRIGELFF.

This chain connects TRBV4-3 to TRBJ1-3; D is undetermined. Trimming removed 1 base at V and 0 bases at J, with 13 bases between. Germline values: CDR1 LGHNA, CDR2 YSLEER. The CDR3 is made up of 17 amino acids. CDR3: CASSQVGSLSSGNTIYF. The CDR3 DNA follows: TGCGCCAGCAGCCAAGTGGGGAGCTTGAGCTCTGGAAACACCATATATTTT.

This clone was seen only a few times. The chain employs TRBV5-6 and TRBJ1-2; D remains ambiguous. V was cut by 2 bases and J by 2 bases, with 7 bases left in between. Germline loops: CDR1 SGHDT, CDR2 YYEEEE. CDR3 length: 13 amino acids. The DNA of the CDR3 is TGTGCCAGCAGCTTTGAGCGGAACTATGGCTACACCTTC. This encodes CASSFERNYGYTF.

The CDR3 region has the DNA TGTGCCAGCAGTTCTGTGACAGGGGGTTCCGAAGCTTTCTTT. Translation: CASSSVTGGSEAFF. The chain is built from TRBV27 and TRBJ1-1, with 9 bases lining up with TRBD1. Looked up from germline, CDR1 is MNHEY and CDR2 is SMNVEV (reference sequence). This CDR3 region has 14 residues. The junction had 8 bases not matched to a gene; V was cut back by 4 bases and J by 8 bases.

V gene TRBV19 combines with J gene TRBJ1-5; possible D gene TRBD1, 6 bases. The CDR3 is made up of 14 amino acids. Germline CDR1 reads LNHDA; CDR2 reads SQIVND (reference sequence). The V end lost 4 bases, the J end lost 6 bases, and 13 bases lay between the germline ends. CDR3 DNA sequence: TGTGCCAGTAGTAGTCGGGGGCCCGGTCAGCCCCAGCATTTT. This encodes CASSSRGPGQPQHF.

CDR3 sequence reads: CAISAGVNYGYTF. The CDR3 DNA follows: TGTGCCATCAGTGCCGGGGTGAACTATGGCTACACCTTC. The V gene is TRBV10-3, the J gene TRBJ1-2; the D is unclear. Per germline, CDR1 ENHRY and CDR2 SYGVKD. The CDR3 is 13 residues long. Trimming pared 4 bases from V and 2 bases from J, leaving 8 bases between.

The genes are TRBV2 and TRBJ2-7; D possibly corresponds to TRBD2 (6 bases). CDR3 length: 13 amino acids. CDR1 SNHLY and CDR2 FYNNEI come from the germline V gene. Trimming took 6 bases from V and 1 from J, leaving 10 bases between them. CDR3 loop: CASRFSGSYEQYF. DNA of the CDR3: TGTGCCAGCAGATTTAGCGGATCCTACGAGCAGTACTTC.

This clone was observed a single time. This chain connects TRBV9 to TRBJ1-2, with 8 bases fitting TRBD1. The CDR3 runs 16 residues. J was trimmed by 4 bases and V by 2 bases; bases with no gene match: 10. Germline V gene data show CDR1 as SGDLS and CDR2 as YYNGEE. CDR3 in amino acids: CASSVTGGDLAYGYTF. DNA for the CDR3: TGTGCCAGCAGCGTTACAGGGGGTGACCTGGCCTATGGCTACACCTTC.

The rearrangement uses TRBV5-1 and TRBJ2-3; TRBD2 matches 11 bases. V lost 7 bases, J lost 0 bases, and 4 bases stayed unmatched. The length of the CDR3 is 15 residues. The V gene's germline CDR1 is SGHRS and CDR2 YFSETQ. In nucleotides, the CDR3 is TGCGCCAGCCAACTAGCGGGGGCTAGCACAGATACGCAGTATTTT. Amino acid sequence: CASQLAGASTDTQYF.

This clone was found once. The chain employs TRBV2 and TRBJ2-1; 12 bases fit TRBD2. Germline V gene sequence: CDR1 SNHLY, CDR2 FYNNEI. The CDR3 is 16 amino acids. J was trimmed by 9 bases and V by 4 bases; bases with no gene match: 10. CDR3 residues: CASSVTSGRPEAEQFF. CDR3 in DNA: TGTGCCAGCAGTGTGACTAGCGGGAGACCTGAGGCTGAGCAGTTCTTC.

This clone turned up a few times. The chain recombines TRBV7-9 with TRBJ2-5, with D perhaps TRBD1 or TRBD2 (5 bases each). This CDR3 spans 15 amino acids. The V end was cut by 4 bases, the J end by 4 bases, with 16 bases between. CDR1 is SEHNR and CDR2 is FQNEAQ in the germline V gene (reference sequence). In DNA, the CDR3 is TGTGCCAGCAGCTCCCAGGGTCAGAGGGGAGAGACCCAGTACTTC. This encodes CASSSQGQRGETQYF.

This chain uses TRBV7-2 with TRBJ2-4, with D perhaps matching TRBD2 (6 bases). The CDR3 contains 16 residues. The V end was cut by 1 base, the J end by 6 bases, with 16 bases between. Germline V gene data show CDR1 as SGHTA and CDR2 as FQGNSA. The CDR3 sequence: CASSLDGLLGGNIQYF. The CDR3 DNA reads as TGTGCCAGCAGCTTAGACGGTCTTCTCGGGGGAAACATTCAGTACTTC.

The rearrangement joins TRBV5-1 to TRBJ2-1; tentative D call: TRBD2 (5 bases). CDR1 and CDR2 (germline): SGHRS, YFSETQ. The CDR3 contains 15 residues. V lost 0 bases, J lost 6 bases, and 13 bases lay in between. CDR3 residues: CASSLALASINEQFF. CDR3 DNA: TGCGCCAGCAGCTTGGCCCTAGCCAGCATCAATGAGCAGTTCTTC.

The genes are TRBV19 and TRBJ1-5; D unclear. The length of the CDR3 is 13 residues. V was cut by 0 bases and J by 4 bases, with 4 bases left in between. Germline CDR1 LNHDA, CDR2 SQIVND (reference sequence). The chain's CDR3 is CASSIETNQPQHF. In DNA, the CDR3 is TGTGCCAGTAGTATAGAAACAAATCAGCCCCAGCATTTT. Full variable domain (missing parts from reference TRBV19 and TRBJ1-5): DGGITQSPKYLFRKEGQNVTLSCEQNLNHDAMYWYRQDPGQGLRLIYYSQIVNDFQKGDIAEGYSVSREKKESFPLTVTSAQKNPTAFYLCASSIETNQPQHFGDGTRLSIL.

V and J are TRBV30 and TRBJ1-2; D uncertain. The V gene lost 7 bases and the J gene lost 6 bases, with 15 bases spanning the gap. CDR3 length equals 12 residues. The germline gives CDR1 GTSNPN, CDR2 SVGIG (reference sequence). The CDR3 is CASHPRPHGYTF. The CDR3 nucleotides are TGTGCCTCCCATCCGCGTCCGCATGGCTACACCTTC.

With regard to this clone: The same CDR3 is also encoded by other DNA sequences in this sample. This chain connects TRBV9 to TRBJ1-6; D is uncertain. Trimming pared 3 bases from V and 4 bases from J, leaving 11 bases between. The CDR3 is made up of 15 amino acids. CDR1 is SGDLS, CDR2 YYNGEE, per germline. CDR3 amino acids: CASSADGDYNSPLHF. The CDR3 DNA reads TGTGCCAGCAGCGCCGACGGGGATTATAATTCACCCCTCCACTTT.

The chain links TRBV18 to TRBJ1-2, with D uncertain. Trimming pared 2 bases from V and 13 bases from J, leaving 20 bases between. This CDR3 region has 14 residues. The germline V gene has CDR1 KGHSH and CDR2 LQKENI. The CDR3 region has the DNA TGTGCCAGCTCACCAACCGGGCCTCTACCGGGAGGCACCTTC. Amino acid sequence: CASSPTGPLPGGTF.

A word on this clone: A read error may account for a junction end that differs from germline. The V call is TRBV7-8, the J call TRBJ2-1; weak D call: TRBD2 (6 bases). The CDR3 is 15 amino acids. Germline CDR1 SGHVS, CDR2 FQNEAQ. The CDR3 coding sequence is TGTGCCAGCAGCTCCTCCGGGACTCCGCTTAACTCTTTGGTCTTC. It encodes CASSSSGTPLNSLVF. Full variable domain (rest looked up from reference TRBV7-8 and TRBJ2-1): GAGVSQSPRYKVAKRGQDVALRCDPISGHVSLFWYQQALGQGPEFLTYFQNEAQLDKSGLPSDRFFAERPEGSVSTLKIQRTQQEDSAVYLCASSSSGTPLNSLVFGPGTRLTVL.

The J gene is TRBJ2-5, the V gene TRBV5-4; 12 nucleotides match TRBD2. V lost 4 bases and J lost 2; bases outside the gene matches: 9. From germline, CDR1 is SGHNT and CDR2 YYREEE (reference sequence). The CDR3 runs to 17 residues. The CDR3 loop is CASSPGRLAGGQETQYF. CDR3 DNA sequence: TGTGCCAGCAGCCCGGGCCGGCTAGCGGGGGGGCAAGAGACCCAGTACTTC.

The chain recombines TRBV11-3 with TRBJ2-2; TRBD2 matches at 8 bases. Trimming cost V 5 bases and J 5 bases; bases outside gene matches: 10. This CDR3 region has 16 residues. Germline V gene data show CDR1 as SGHNT and CDR2 as YENEEA. CDR3 nucleotide sequence: TGTGCCAGCAGCCCCCCGGAGCTAGCGGGTACCGGGGAGCTGTTTTTT. As protein: CASSPPELAGTGELFF.

The chain joins TRBV5-4 to TRBJ1-1; no definite D call. Germline values: CDR1 SGHNT, CDR2 YYREEE (reference sequence). With 9 bases removed from V and 7 bases from J, the gap between germline ends came to 16 bases. The CDR3 is made up of 12 amino acids. The CDR3 region is CAINRRGDEAFF. The CDR3 DNA sequence: TGTGCCATTAATCGACGGGGAGATGAAGCTTTCTTT.

The CDR3 is CATSTGLAHNEQFF. As DNA, the CDR3 is TGTGCCACCTCAACGGGACTAGCCCACAATGAGCAGTTCTTC. The chain employs TRBV10-3 and TRBJ2-1; 9 nucleotides line up with TRBD2. Germline CDR1 is ENHRY and CDR2 is SYGVKD. The CDR3 loop spans 14 amino acids. The J segment lost 5 bases and the V segment lost 10 bases, leaving 9 bases of the junction unmatched.

The chain joins TRBV19 to TRBJ1-5, with TRBD1 as a possible D gene (5 bases). Trimming removed 3 bases at V and 2 bases at J, with 14 bases between. This CDR3 spans 16 amino acids. Germline CDR1 LNHDA, CDR2 SQIVND (reference sequence). This CDR3 reads CASSILSGEGNQPQHF. CDR3 in DNA: TGTGCCAGTAGTATTTTGTCGGGGGAGGGCAATCAGCCCCAGCATTTT.

The chain combines TRBV5-1 with TRBJ1-1; D is undetermined. Germline V gene lookup returns CDR1 SGHRS and CDR2 YFSETQ. Trimming pared 4 bases from V and 0 bases from J, leaving 13 bases between. CDR3 length equals 15 residues. CDR3: CASSLRFGMNTEAFF. As DNA, the CDR3 is TGCGCCAGCAGCCTCCGGTTCGGCATGAACACTGAAGCTTTCTTT.

CDR3 in amino acids: CSVETSGRAGEQYF. The CDR3 DNA follows: TGCAGCGTTGAAACTAGCGGGAGGGCGGGCGAGCAGTACTTC. The V gene is TRBV29-1, the J gene TRBJ2-7, with 13 bases identical to TRBD2. The germline gives CDR1 SQVTM, CDR2 ANQGSEA. CDR3 length equals 14 residues. With V trimmed by 2 bases and J by 6 bases, 4 bases remained unmatched.

On this clone itself: Different DNA sequences within this sample yield the same CDR3. This chain uses TRBV18 with TRBJ1-5, with TRBD1 as a possible D gene (6 bases). Per the germline V gene, CDR1 is KGHSH and CDR2 is LQKENI. V was trimmed by 2 bases and J by 5 bases, leaving 7 bases between them. The CDR3 is made up of 13 amino acids. In DNA, the CDR3 is TGTGCCAGCTCACCATCAGGGGATCAGCCCCAGCATTTT. Protein product: CASSPSGDQPQHF. Full variable domain (rest looked up from reference TRBV18 and TRBJ1-5): NAGVMQNPRHLVRRRGQEARLRCSPMKGHSHVYWYRQLPEEGLKFMVYLQKENIIDESGMPKERFSAEFPKEGPSILRIQQVVRGDSAAYFCASSPSGDQPQHFGDGTRLSIL.